The 19 T cell receptor beta chains listed next were all sequenced from one sample in a study of blood T cell repertoires in COVID-19. Data came from immunoSEQ multiplex PCR; TCRdb stores just in-frame clones and leaves some out. The table has about 130,000 clones, about four fifths seen once. Sample: peripheral blood. The receptors stem from a man aged 55-75 years with acute or convalescent COVID-19.

This rearrangement joins TRBV10-3 to TRBJ2-3; 7 bases agree with TRBD1. V lost 10 bases, J lost 2 bases, and 9 bases stayed unmatched. This CDR3 spans 14 amino acids. Germline values: CDR1 ENHRY, CDR2 SYGVKD. CDR3 sequence: CATGDSRSTDTQYF. The CDR3 DNA sequence: TGTGCCACCGGGGACAGCCGTTCCACAGATACGCAGTATTTT.

This clone has a single count. This rearrangement joins TRBV27 to TRBJ2-1; tentative D call: TRBD2 (6 bases). The length of the CDR3 is 14 residues. Between the trimmed V and J ends, which lost 2 bases and 4 bases, there was a span of 9 bases. The germline CDR1 and CDR2 sequences are MNHEY and SMNVEV (reference sequence). The CDR3 protein is CASSLLAFYNEQFF. The CDR3 DNA follows: TGTGCCAGCAGTTTACTAGCGTTTTACAATGAGCAGTTCTTC.

This clone appeared a few times. V gene TRBV19 combines with J gene TRBJ1-2; D perhaps matches TRBD1 (6 bases). Germline V lookup: CDR1 LNHDA, CDR2 SQIVND (reference sequence). V lost 6 bases and J lost 7, with 18 bases in between. This CDR3 has 14 amino acids. The CDR3 DNA sequence: TGTGCCAGTAGCCAGGACAGAAGCTTGGGTGGCTACACCTTC. Its protein product is CASSQDRSLGGYTF.

V gene TRBV7-9 combines with J gene TRBJ2-1; 8 nucleotides agree with TRBD2. The CDR3 consists of 16 residues. V was clipped by 7 bases and J by 12 bases; unmatched bases: 20. CDR1 is SEHNR, CDR2 FQNEAQ, per germline (reference sequence). CDR3 loop: CASTVTGTSGGIGQFF. The CDR3, as DNA: TGTGCCAGCACCGTAACCGGGACTAGTGGGGGAATTGGGCAGTTCTTC.

The chain employs TRBV28 and TRBJ1-3; D is uncertain. Germline V CDR1 and CDR2: MDHEN, SYDVKM. The length of the CDR3 is 14 residues. Trimming cost V 2 bases and J 3 bases, with 8 bases left between them. In DNA form, the CDR3 reads TGTGCCAGCAGTTTAGGAGGGAATGGAAACACCATATATTTT. Translating it yields CASSLGGNGNTIYF.

The chain is built from TRBV11-2 and TRBJ2-1; D not resolved. CDR1 and CDR2 (germline): SGHAT, FQNNGV. V lost 4 bases and J lost 0, with 7 bases in between. The CDR3 is made up of 14 amino acids. Here the CDR3 DNA reads TGTGCCAGCAGCTGGTCTACCTCCTACAATGAGCAGTTCTTC. Translation: CASSWSTSYNEQFF.

The rearrangement joins TRBV3-1 (or the pseudogene TRBV3-2) to TRBJ1-3; D is unclear. The CDR3 covers 13 residues. The ends were cut back, 3 bases at V and 5 bases at J, with 8 bases in the middle. Germline V gene lookup returns CDR1 LGHDT and CDR2 YNNKEL (reference sequence). The CDR3 DNA is TGTGCCAGCAGCCATCCGGGGAGAAACACCATATATTTT. It codes for CASSHPGRNTIYF.

In nucleotides, the CDR3 is TGCGCCAGCCAGCGGGAGGGGAACACCGGGGAGCTGTTTTTT. Translation: CASQREGNTGELFF. V usage is TRBV5-1 and J usage is TRBJ2-2; 10 nucleotides agree with TRBD2. CDR3 size: 14 residues. V lost 7 bases to trimming and J lost 1 base; unmatched junction nucleotides: 1. The germline gives CDR1 SGHRS, CDR2 YFSETQ.

The CDR3 region is CASSPGQGTEAFF. The CDR3 DNA reads TGTGCCAGCAGTCCCGGACAGGGCACTGAAGCTTTCTTT. The rearrangement uses TRBV28 and TRBJ1-1; 8 positions match TRBD1. This CDR3 has 13 residues. Trimming removed 5 bases from V and 4 bases from J; junction bases left unmatched: 3. Germline V gene data show CDR1 as MDHEN and CDR2 as SYDVKM. The full variable domain, completed using reference TRBV28 and TRBJ1-1, is DVKVTQSSRYLVKRTGEKVFLECVQDMDHENMFWYRQDPGLGLRLIYFSYDVKMKEKGDIPEGYSVSREKKERFSLILESASTNQTSMYLCASSPGQGTEAFFGQGTRLTVV.

The V gene is TRBV27, the J gene TRBJ2-7; D call uncertain. This CDR3 has 11 amino acids. Looked up from germline, CDR1 is MNHEY and CDR2 is SMNVEV (reference sequence). V was trimmed by 8 bases and J by 8 bases, leaving 13 bases between them. CDR3 loop: CASSTLGKQYF. DNA of the CDR3: TGTGCCAGCTCTACTCTGGGCAAGCAGTACTTC.

The V gene is TRBV30, the J gene TRBJ2-3; 13 bases match TRBD2. V lost 6 bases, J lost 3 bases, and 6 bases stayed unmatched. The CDR3 is made up of 15 amino acids. Per the germline V gene, CDR1 is GTSNPN and CDR2 is SVGIG (reference sequence). Here the CDR3 DNA reads TGTGCCTGCCACCGGACTAGCGGGAGAACAGATACGCAGTATTTT. Its protein product is CACHRTSGRTDTQYF.

The gene calls are TRBV29-1 and TRBJ2-7, with D tentatively TRBD2 (5 bases). Germline loops: CDR1 SQVTM, CDR2 ANQGSEA. V was trimmed by 2 bases and J by 7 bases, leaving 15 bases between them. CDR3 size: 13 residues. CDR3 loop: CSVESAYPGEQYF. The DNA for the CDR3 is TGCAGCGTTGAATCGGCCTATCCGGGGGAGCAGTACTTC.

This clone was seen just once. The chain joins TRBV5-4 to TRBJ2-5; TRBD2 aligns across 9 bases. Germline values: CDR1 SGHNT, CDR2 YYREEE (reference sequence). The CDR3 is made up of 14 amino acids. V trimming: 4 bases; J trimming: 5 bases; junction bases outside the gene matches: 6. CDR3 coding DNA: TGTGCCAGCAGCCTGGGACTAGCAGGGGAGACCCAGTACTTC. Its translation: CASSLGLAGETQYF.

The J gene is TRBJ1-2, the V gene TRBV28, with D hard to call. CDR1 and CDR2 from the germline V gene are MDHEN and SYDVKM. V lost 6 bases and J lost 0, with 14 bases in between. This CDR3 is built from 15 residues. CDR3 nucleotide sequence: TGTGCCAGCAGGCTTATGGGGAGTGCTAACTATGGCTACACCTTC. Protein product: CASRLMGSANYGYTF.

V is TRBV20-1 and J is TRBJ2-7; 7 positions agree with TRBD1. Trimming cost V 3 bases and J 2 bases; bases outside gene matches: 7. Germline CDR1 is DFQATT and CDR2 is SNEGSKA (reference sequence). CDR3 length: 14 residues. The CDR3 protein is CSASSGTETYEQYF. The CDR3 DNA reads TGCAGTGCTAGTTCCGGGACAGAGACCTACGAGCAGTACTTC.

Of note for this clone: Distinct nucleotide sequences in the sample also encode this CDR3. V is TRBV28 and J is TRBJ1-1; 7 bases agree with TRBD1. The CDR3 sequence is 13 residues long. Looked up from germline, CDR1 is MDHEN and CDR2 is SYDVKM. The V and J ends lost 2 bases and 4 bases, in that order; junction bases with no gene match: 1. The CDR3 DNA is TGTGCCAGCAGTTTAGCAGGGGGCACTGAAGCTTTCTTT. Its translation is CASSLAGGTEAFF. The full variable domain, in which reference TRBV28 and TRBJ1-1 provide the parts outside the CDR3, is DVKVTQSSRYLVKRTGEKVFLECVQDMDHENMFWYRQDPGLGLRLIYFSYDVKMKEKGDIPEGYSVSREKKERFSLILESASTNQTSMYLCASSLAGGTEAFFGQGTRLTVV.

This clone was seen only once. The rearrangement links TRBV28 to TRBJ1-2; 8 bases are shared with TRBD1. J gave up 4 bases and V 2 bases, and 3 bases lay outside the gene matches. CDR3 length: 14 residues. Germline-derived CDR1 and CDR2 are MDHEN and SYDVKM. CDR3 nucleotide sequence: TGTGCCAGCAGTTTAGAGCAGGGGGCCTATGGCTACACCTTC. This codes for CASSLEQGAYGYTF.

The chain joins TRBV28 to TRBJ2-1; TRBD2 matches at 8 bases. Trimming removed 8 bases from V and 0 bases from J; junction bases left unmatched: 12. Germline V gene data show CDR1 as MDHEN and CDR2 as SYDVKM. This CDR3 region has 17 residues. This CDR3 reads CASVRPSGRSSYNEQFF. The CDR3 region has the DNA TGTGCCAGCGTTCGGCCTAGCGGGCGGAGCTCCTACAATGAGCAGTTCTTC.

The chain employs TRBV7-9 and TRBJ1-1, with 7 positions matching TRBD1. The junction had 3 bases not matched to a gene; V was cut back by 5 bases and J by 3 bases. Germline CDR1 SEHNR, CDR2 FQNEAQ (reference sequence). This CDR3 is 13 amino acids long. This chain's CDR3 is CASSPGGDTEAFF. The CDR3 region has the DNA TGTGCCAGCAGCCCAGGGGGAGACACTGAAGCTTTCTTT.